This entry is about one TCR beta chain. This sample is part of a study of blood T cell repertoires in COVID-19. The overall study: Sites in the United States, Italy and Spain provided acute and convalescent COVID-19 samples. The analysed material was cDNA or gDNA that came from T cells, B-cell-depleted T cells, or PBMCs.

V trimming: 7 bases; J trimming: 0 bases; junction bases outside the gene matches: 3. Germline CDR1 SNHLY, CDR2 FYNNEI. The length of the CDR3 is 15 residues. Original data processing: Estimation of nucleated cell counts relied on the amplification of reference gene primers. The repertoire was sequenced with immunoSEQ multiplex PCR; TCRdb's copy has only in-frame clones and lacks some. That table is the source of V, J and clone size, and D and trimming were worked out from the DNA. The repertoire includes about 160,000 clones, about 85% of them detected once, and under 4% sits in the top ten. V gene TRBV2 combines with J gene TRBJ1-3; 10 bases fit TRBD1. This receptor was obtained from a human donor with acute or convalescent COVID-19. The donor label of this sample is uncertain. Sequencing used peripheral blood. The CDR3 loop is CASTRTGGSGNTIYF. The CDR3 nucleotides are TGTGCCAGCACCAGGACAGGGGGCTCTGGAAACACCATATATTTT.